Below, one T cell receptor beta chain is given with its context. Its antigen is not known. Sequencing was performed with immunoSEQ multiplex PCR; in TCRdb, only in-frame clones are kept and a portion is missing. This table holds under 6,000 clones, 87% found once. These data come from a study of chemoradiotherapy in HPV16-positive cancers. Germline-derived CDR1 and CDR2 are MNHEY and SMNVEV (reference sequence). The CDR3 has 12 amino acids. Trimming left V 3 bases short and J 3 bases short, with 2 bases between. Findings and caveats of the study: The functional HPV-specific definition rests on just a couple of HPV16-positive patients. For HPV16-positive patients, expanding HPV-responsive T cells associated with longer recurrence-free survival. During treatment, candidate HPV-specific clones and E7-related motifs expanded in tumor.

The material sequenced was tumor tissue, taken from a patient who underwent chemoradiotherapy. The chain has TRBV27 and TRBJ2-2; D gene ambiguous. This TCR derives from a human donor with HPV-associated anogenital cancer. The CDR3 protein is CASSFYTGELFF. CDR3 bases: TGTGCCAGCAGTTTTTACACCGGGGAGCTGTTTTTT.